Listed below are T cell receptor beta chains from one sample, sequenced in a study of PD-1 blockade in mismatch repair-deficient tumors. Data came from immunoSEQ multiplex PCR; TCRdb stores just in-frame clones and leaves some out. The top ten clones hold about 6% of a sample with tens of thousands of clones, approximately 80% of them seen once. Sequenced material: peripheral blood, taken 44 weeks after starting pembrolizumab. The receptors derive from an adult with mismatch repair-deficient cancer. CDR3s include the opening cysteine and the closing phenylalanine or tryptophan. The D gene is left open where the match is weak. Not every row has a clone size; where given, it reads once, few, many or a size class.

-	TRBV5-8	-	TRBJ1-1	CASMRGGSYEAFF	TGTGCCAGCATGCGGGGGGGGTCCTATGAAGCTTTCTTT
-	TRBV7-9	TRBD2	TRBJ2-5	CASSSGTSPETQYF	TGTGCCAGCAGCTCGGGGACTAGTCCGGAGACCCAGTACTTC
-	TRBV29-1	-	TRBJ1-3	CSGILSSGNTIYF	TGCAGCGGTATCCTAAGCTCTGGAAACACCATATATTTT
-	TRBV5-5	-	TRBJ2-6	CASSFVGSGANVLTF	TGTGCCAGCAGCTTTGTGGGCTCTGGGGCCAACGTCCTGACTTTC
-	TRBV6-6	-	TRBJ1-2	CASSPPAGFSYGYTF	TGTGCCAGCAGCCCCCCCGCAGGGTTTAGCTATGGCTACACCTTC
-	TRBV6-1	-	TRBJ2-1	CASRSGTESYNEQFF	TGTGCCAGCAGGTCCGGGACTGAGTCCTACAATGAGCAGTTCTTC
-	TRBV12-5	TRBD1	TRBJ2-3	CASGLVTGGTDTQYF	TGTGCTAGTGGTTTGGTAACAGGGGGCACAGATACGCAGTATTTT
-	TRBV6-5	-	TRBJ2-7	CASSLARGDEQYF	TGTGCCAGCAGCCTGGCGAGAGGGGACGAGCAGTACTTC
-	TRBV5-4	TRBD1	TRBJ2-7	CASSQEPGQGSYEQYF	TGTGCCAGCAGCCAAGAACCGGGACAGGGCTCCTACGAGCAGTACTTC
-	TRBV11-2	TRBD1	TRBJ2-3	CASRTGGTDTQYF	TGTGCCAGCAGGACAGGGGGCACAGATACGCAGTATTTT
-	TRBV21-1	-	TRBJ2-3	CASSTSGGVHTQYF	TGTGCCAGCAGTACATCGGGGGGGGTACATACGCAGTATTTT
-	TRBV4-2	-	TRBJ1-1	CASSQDSTGVLMNTEAFF	TGTGCCAGCAGCCAAGACTCGACAGGCGTCCTTATGAACACTGAAGCTTTCTTT
once	TRBV11-3	TRBD1	TRBJ2-2	CASSLRDRGTTGELFF	TGTGCCAGCAGCTTACGGGACAGGGGGACCACCGGGGAGCTGTTTTTT
-	TRBV7-2	-	TRBJ2-1	CASSLSSIGVGNEQFF	TGTGCCAGCAGCTTAAGTAGTATCGGAGTCGGGAATGAGCAGTTCTTC
-	TRBV29-1	-	TRBJ2-5	CSAGRRESETQYF	TGCAGCGCGGGAAGACGGGAATCCGAGACCCAGTACTTC
-	TRBV5-1	TRBD1	TRBJ2-7	CASTDFGTGGGQYF	TGCGCCAGCACGGATTTCGGGACAGGGGGCGGGCAGTACTTC
once	TRBV7-8	-	TRBJ2-3	CASSLAVEAATQYF	TGTGCCAGCAGCTTAGCGGTAGAAGCGGCTACGCAGTATTTT
-	TRBV6-5	-	TRBJ1-1	CASTRLNTEAFF	TGTGCCAGCACCCGGTTGAACACTGAAGCTTTCTTT
-	TRBV9	TRBD1	TRBJ2-7	CASSAGTDRTYEQYF	TGTGCCAGCAGCGCCGGGACAGATAGAACCTACGAGCAGTACTTC
-	TRBV6-6	-	TRBJ1-1	CASSLRERNTEAFF	TGTGCCAGCAGCCTGAGGGAACGGAACACTGAAGCTTTCTTT
-	TRBV5-6	-	TRBJ1-2	CASSLGGYGYTF	TGTGCCAGCAGCTTGGGTGGGTATGGCTACACCTTC
-	TRBV28	TRBD2	TRBJ2-1	CASSLTSGRGSYNEQFF	TGTGCCAGCAGTTTAACTAGCGGGAGGGGCTCCTACAATGAGCAGTTCTTC
-	TRBV15	-	TRBJ2-5	CATSRAPFAELRETQYF	TGTGCCACCAGCAGAGCACCTTTTGCGGAGTTAAGGGAGACCCAGTACTTC
-	TRBV7-8	-	TRBJ1-2	CASSLTPIGRNQNYGYTF	TGTGCCAGCAGCTTAACCCCTATCGGCAGGAACCAGAACTATGGCTACACCTTC
few	TRBV19	-	TRBJ2-7	CASRDRDGQRGEQYF	TGTGCCAGTCGAGACCGGGACGGGCAACGTGGCGAGCAGTACTTC
-	TRBV12-2	-	TRBJ2-5	CASRLGLPGQETQYF	TGTGCAAGTCGCTTAGGCCTCCCGGGGCAAGAGACCCAGTACTTC
-	TRBV19	TRBD1	TRBJ2-7	CASSGVTGYHEQYF	TGTGCCAGTAGTGGTGTGACAGGGTACCACGAGCAGTACTTC
once	TRBV19	-	TRBJ2-2	CASLNSIDISGGSRPGELFF	TGTGCCAGTCTTAACTCTATTGATATCTCCGGTGGTAGTCGCCCCGGGGAGCTGTTTTTT
few	TRBV29-1	-	TRBJ1-2	CSAGQPTNYGYTF	TGCAGCGCCGGACAGCCGACTAACTATGGCTACACCTTC
-	TRBV19	-	TRBJ2-1	CASSPTGNYNEQFF	TGTGCCAGTAGTCCCACAGGGAACTACAATGAGCAGTTCTTC
-	TRBV11-2	-	TRBJ2-1	CASSLGAGNEQFF	TGTGCCAGCAGCTTAGGGGCCGGCAATGAGCAGTTCTTC
-	TRBV5-4	-	TRBJ1-1	CASSFAGMSTEAFF	TGTGCCAGCAGCTTTGCAGGGATGAGCACTGAAGCTTTCTTT